This paragraph covers one T cell receptor beta chain sequence. The germline V and J ends were trimmed by 5 bases and 7 bases, with 18 bases remaining between them. The CDR3 runs to 14 residues. Germline-derived CDR1 and CDR2 are SQVTM and ANQGSEA. This specimen comes from a study of technical replicates of blood from a handful of donors. Measured with immunoSEQ multiplex PCR; TCRdb has only the in-frame clones, and not every one. The sample comprises 70,000 to 95,000 clones, 95% to 97% of which are singletons, and about 0.29% rests with the top ten. The receptor's source is a human donor in good health. The sequenced material came from T cells isolated from PBMCs. The rearrangement uses TRBV29-1 and TRBJ2-1, with a tentative D call TRBD1 (6 bases). CDR3 sequence: CSVPGTGYVNEQFF. For the CDR3, the DNA is TGCAGCGTTCCCGGTACAGGGTATGTGAATGAGCAGTTCTTC.